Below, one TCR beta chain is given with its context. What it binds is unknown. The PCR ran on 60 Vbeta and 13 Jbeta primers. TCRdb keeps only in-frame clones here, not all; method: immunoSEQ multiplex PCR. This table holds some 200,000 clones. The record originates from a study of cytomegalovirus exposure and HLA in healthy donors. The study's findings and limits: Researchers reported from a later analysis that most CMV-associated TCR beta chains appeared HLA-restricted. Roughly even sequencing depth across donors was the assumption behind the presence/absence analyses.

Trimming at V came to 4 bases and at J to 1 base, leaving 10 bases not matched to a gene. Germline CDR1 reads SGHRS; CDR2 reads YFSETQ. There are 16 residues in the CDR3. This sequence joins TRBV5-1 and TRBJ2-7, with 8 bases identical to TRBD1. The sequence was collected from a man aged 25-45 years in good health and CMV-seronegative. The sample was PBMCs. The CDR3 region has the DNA TGCGCCAGCAGCCAGAACCCCCAGGGGGCGTCCTACGAGCAGTACTTC. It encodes CASSQNPQGASYEQYF.